This T cell receptor beta chain was recovered during a study of blood T cell repertoires in COVID-19 (dated by TCRdb to the early 2020s). About the investigation overall: Collaborator samples came from the United States, Italy and Spain and covered acute and convalescent phases of COVID-19. The material from the prospective study consisted of cDNA or gDNA derived from T cells, B-cell-depleted T cells, or PBMCs. The repertoires were made available in a free public database intended to serve as a resource for research on the immune response to SARS-CoV-2. The samples were drawn from two sources: the first 160 participants of the ongoing ImmuneRACE study, and some 1,300 subjects contributed by 6 global collaborators. Subjects who had been exposed to COVID-19, were actively infected with it, or had recovered from it provided the deeply sampled blood TCRbeta repertoires that made up the dataset. Where available, HLA class I and class II types were taken from metadata supplied by the sample provider and were not determined by assay-based typing. Nearly every sample came with metadata listing a de-identified subject ID, COVID-19 status, age in years and sex.

Participants in the prospective study were aged roughly 18 to 89 years, lived in some 24 United States geographic areas, and enrolled through a virtual design. To assign participants to cohorts, the prospective study relied on clinical history that participants themselves reported in a screening survey and a study questionnaire. In the prospective study, whole blood, serum and a nasopharyngeal or oropharyngeal swab were collected from each participant by mobile phlebotomists. Additional blood draws and questionnaires over a 2-month period could optionally be provided by prospective study participants. Before DNA extraction, prospective study blood samples were shipped either frozen or at room temperature. Trimming costs V 6 bases and J 8 bases, and their ends lie 14 bases apart. From its cysteine to its phenylalanine, the CDR3 spans 13 amino acids. Here the CDR3 DNA is all that survives: 39 bases in frame from base 1. For CDR1 and CDR2, the germline V gene lists SGHRS and YFSETQ.

TCRbeta CDR3 regions were amplified from genomic DNA by means of the immunoSEQ Assay, a bias-controlled multiplex PCR. From the authors' description of their analysis: Nucleated cell counts per sample were estimated from amplification of reference gene primers within the assay. Sequence reads were collapsed and filtered to measure the absolute abundance of every unique TCRbeta CDR3 rearrangement. For each sample, productive Simpson clonality was calculated as the square root of Simpson's diversity index over productive rearrangements. TCRdb carries this immuneACCESS record with in-frame sequences only. Its versions omit some clonotypes, under half of them owing to an unresolved V gene in the studies checked, with the rest unexplained. V, J and clone size reflect that table, while D and trimming were determined from the DNA. This sample lists roughly 200,000 clones; roughly 89% were detected once. The ten most abundant clones make up over 3% of the sample.

As concerns this clone: Its antigen is currently not known. The record has no base qualities; no much larger clone is one base away.

Here is what the overall study found, with its caveats: The quantity of clinical and demographic metadata differed by source and by participant and was supplied without curation.

Sequences were obtained from PBMCs or T cells enriched from blood (not recorded which). This clonotype was obtained from a woman aged 40-49 years with acute COVID-19. The chain links TRBV5-1 with TRBJ1-4; no D gene call is confident. The CDR3 protein is CASTSGGEEKLFF. The nucleotide sequence reads TGCGCCAGCACCTCCGGAGGCGAGGAAAAACTGTTTTTT.